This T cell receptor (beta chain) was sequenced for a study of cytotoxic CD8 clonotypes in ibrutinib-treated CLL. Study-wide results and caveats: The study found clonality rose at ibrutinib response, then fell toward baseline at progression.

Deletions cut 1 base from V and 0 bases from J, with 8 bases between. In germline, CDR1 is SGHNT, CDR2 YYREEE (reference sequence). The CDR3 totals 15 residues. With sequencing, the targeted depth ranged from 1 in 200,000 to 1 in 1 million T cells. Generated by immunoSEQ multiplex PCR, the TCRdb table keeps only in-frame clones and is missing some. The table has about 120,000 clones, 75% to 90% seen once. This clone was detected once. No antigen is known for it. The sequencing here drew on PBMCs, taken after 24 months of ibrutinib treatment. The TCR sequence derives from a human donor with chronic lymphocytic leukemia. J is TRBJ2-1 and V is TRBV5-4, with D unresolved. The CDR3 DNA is TGTGCCAGCAGCTTGAGACAAAGCTCCTACAATGAGCAGTTCTTC. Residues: CASSLRQSSYNEQFF.